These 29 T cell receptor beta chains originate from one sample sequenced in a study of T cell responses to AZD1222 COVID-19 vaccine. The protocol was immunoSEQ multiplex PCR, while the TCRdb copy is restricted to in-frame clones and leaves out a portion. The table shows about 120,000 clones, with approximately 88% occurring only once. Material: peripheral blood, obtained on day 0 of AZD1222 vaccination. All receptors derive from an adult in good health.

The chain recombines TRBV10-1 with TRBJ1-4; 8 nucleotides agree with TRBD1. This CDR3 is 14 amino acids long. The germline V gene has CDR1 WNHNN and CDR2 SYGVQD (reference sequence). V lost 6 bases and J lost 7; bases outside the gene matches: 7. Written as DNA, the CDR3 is TGCGCCAGCAGCCCGACAGGGGACTCTGAAAAACTGTTTTTT. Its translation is CASSPTGDSEKLFF.

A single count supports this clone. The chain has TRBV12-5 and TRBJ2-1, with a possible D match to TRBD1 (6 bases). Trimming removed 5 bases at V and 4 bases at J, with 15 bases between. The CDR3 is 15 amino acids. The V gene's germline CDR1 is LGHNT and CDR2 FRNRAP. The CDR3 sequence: CASGPRGTSYNEQFF. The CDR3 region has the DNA TGTGCTAGTGGTCCCCGTGGGACAAGTTACAATGAGCAGTTCTTC.

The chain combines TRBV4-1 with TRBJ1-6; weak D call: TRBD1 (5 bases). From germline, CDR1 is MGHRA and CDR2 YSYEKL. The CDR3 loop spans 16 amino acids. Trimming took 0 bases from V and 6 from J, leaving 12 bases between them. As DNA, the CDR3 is TGCGCCAGCAGCCAAGAGCCGGGACCGACTAATTCACCCCTCCACTTT. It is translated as CASSQEPGPTNSPLHF.

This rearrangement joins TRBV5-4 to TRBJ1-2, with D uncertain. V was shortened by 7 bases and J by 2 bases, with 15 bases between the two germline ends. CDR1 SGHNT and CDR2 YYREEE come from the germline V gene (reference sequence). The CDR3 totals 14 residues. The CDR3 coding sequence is TGTGCCAGCTCCCAACCGCAACAGAACTATGGCTACACCTTC. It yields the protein CASSQPQQNYGYTF.

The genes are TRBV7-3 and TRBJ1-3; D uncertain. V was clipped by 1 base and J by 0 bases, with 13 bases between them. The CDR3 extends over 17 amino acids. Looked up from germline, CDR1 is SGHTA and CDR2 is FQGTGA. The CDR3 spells CASSLNVQPGSGNTIYF. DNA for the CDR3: TGTGCCAGCAGCTTAAATGTCCAGCCCGGCTCTGGAAACACCATATATTTT.

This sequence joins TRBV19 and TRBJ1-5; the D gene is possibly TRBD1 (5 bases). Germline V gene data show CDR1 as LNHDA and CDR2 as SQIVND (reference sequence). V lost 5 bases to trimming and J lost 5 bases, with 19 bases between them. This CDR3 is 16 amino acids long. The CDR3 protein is CASSLVGVGQYQPQHF. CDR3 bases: TGTGCCAGTAGTCTGGTCGGGGTGGGGCAGTATCAGCCCCAGCATTTT.

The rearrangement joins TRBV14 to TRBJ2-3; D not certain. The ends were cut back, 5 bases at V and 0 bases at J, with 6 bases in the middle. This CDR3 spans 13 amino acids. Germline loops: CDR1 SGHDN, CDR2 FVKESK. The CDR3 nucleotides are TGTGCCAGCAGCTACCCTAGCACAGATACGCAGTATTTT. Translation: CASSYPSTDTQYF.

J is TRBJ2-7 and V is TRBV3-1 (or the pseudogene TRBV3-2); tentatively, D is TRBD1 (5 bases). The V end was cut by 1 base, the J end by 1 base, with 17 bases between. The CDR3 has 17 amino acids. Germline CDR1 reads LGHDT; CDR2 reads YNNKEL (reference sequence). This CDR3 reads CASSQVPRVKSSYEQYF. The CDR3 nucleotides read TGTGCCAGCAGCCAAGTCCCCAGGGTGAAAAGTTCCTACGAGCAGTACTTC.

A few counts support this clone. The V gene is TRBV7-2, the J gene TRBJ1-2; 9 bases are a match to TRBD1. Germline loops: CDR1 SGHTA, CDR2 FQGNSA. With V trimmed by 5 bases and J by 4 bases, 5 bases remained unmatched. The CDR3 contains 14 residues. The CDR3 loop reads CASSIQQGAYGYTF. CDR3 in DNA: TGTGCCAGCAGCATACAACAGGGGGCCTATGGCTACACCTTC. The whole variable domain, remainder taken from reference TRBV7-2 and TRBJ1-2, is GAGVSQSPSNKVTEKGKDVELRCDPISGHTALYWYRQSLGQGLEFLIYFQGNSAPDKSGLPSDRFSAERTGGSVSTLTIQRTQQEDSAVYLCASSIQQGAYGYTFGSGTRLTVV.

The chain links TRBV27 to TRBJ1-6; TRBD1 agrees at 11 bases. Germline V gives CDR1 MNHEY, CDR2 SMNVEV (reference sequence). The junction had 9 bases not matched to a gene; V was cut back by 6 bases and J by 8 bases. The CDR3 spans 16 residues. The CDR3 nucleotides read TGTGCCAGCAGCCCCCGGACAGGGGGCTTAGATTCACCCCTCCACTTT. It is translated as CASSPRTGGLDSPLHF.

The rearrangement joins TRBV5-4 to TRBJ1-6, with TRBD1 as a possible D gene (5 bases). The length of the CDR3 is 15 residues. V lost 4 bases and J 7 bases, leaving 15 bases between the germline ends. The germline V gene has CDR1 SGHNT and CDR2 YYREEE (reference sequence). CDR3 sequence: CASSPTRWGNSPLHF. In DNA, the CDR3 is TGTGCCAGCAGCCCCACGCGGTGGGGGAATTCACCCCTCCACTTT. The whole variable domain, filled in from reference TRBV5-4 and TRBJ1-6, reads ETGVTQSPTHLIKTRGQQVTLRCSSQSGHNTVSWYQQALGQGPQFIFQYYREEENGRGNFPPRFSGLQFPNYSSELNVNALELDDSALYLCASSPTRWGNSPLHFGNGTRLTVT.

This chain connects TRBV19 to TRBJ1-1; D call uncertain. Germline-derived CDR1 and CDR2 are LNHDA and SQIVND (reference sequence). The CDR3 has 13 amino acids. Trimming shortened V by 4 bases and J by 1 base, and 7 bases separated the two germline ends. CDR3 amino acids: CASSTGPNTEAFF. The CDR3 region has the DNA TGTGCCAGTAGTACCGGGCCGAACACTGAAGCTTTCTTT. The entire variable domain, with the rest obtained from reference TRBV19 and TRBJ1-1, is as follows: DGGITQSPKYLFRKEGQNVTLSCEQNLNHDAMYWYRQDPGQGLRLIYYSQIVNDFQKGDIAEGYSVSREKKESFPLTVTSAQKNPTAFYLCASSTGPNTEAFFGQGTRLTVV.

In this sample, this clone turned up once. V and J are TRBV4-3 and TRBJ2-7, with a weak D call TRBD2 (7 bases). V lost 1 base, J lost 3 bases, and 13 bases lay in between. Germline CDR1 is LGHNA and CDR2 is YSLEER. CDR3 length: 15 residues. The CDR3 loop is CASSQAEGGNYEQYF. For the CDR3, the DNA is TGCGCCAGCAGCCAAGCGGAGGGGGGGAACTACGAGCAGTACTTC.

CDR3 coding DNA: TGTGCCAGCAGTGTTGGGGGGACGAACACTGAAGCTTTCTTT. It codes for CASSVGGTNTEAFF. The V call is TRBV6-1, the J call TRBJ1-1; perhaps TRBD1 as D (5 bases). This CDR3 has 14 residues. Germline CDR1 is MNHNS and CDR2 is SASEGT. V gave up 4 bases and J gave up 1 base, with 10 bases separating them.

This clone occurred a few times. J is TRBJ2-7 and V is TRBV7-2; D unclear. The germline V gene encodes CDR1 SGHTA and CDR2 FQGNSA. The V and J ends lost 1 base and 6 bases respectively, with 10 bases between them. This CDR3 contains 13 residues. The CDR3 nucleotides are TGTGCCAGCAGCTTAGTCCACGAAGGCGAGCAGTACTTC. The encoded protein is CASSLVHEGEQYF.

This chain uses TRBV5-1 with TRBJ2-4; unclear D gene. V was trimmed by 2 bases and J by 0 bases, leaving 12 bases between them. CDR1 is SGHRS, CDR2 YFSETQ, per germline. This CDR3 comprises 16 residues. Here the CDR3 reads CASSLGTAIAKNIQYF. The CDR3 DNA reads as TGCGCCAGCAGCTTAGGAACGGCGATAGCCAAAAACATTCAGTACTTC.

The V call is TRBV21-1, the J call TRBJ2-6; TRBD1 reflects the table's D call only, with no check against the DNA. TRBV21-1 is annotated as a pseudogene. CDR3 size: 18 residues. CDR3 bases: TGTGCCAGCAGCAAAGATCTAAAGGGGGCGACTGGGGCCAACGTCCTGACTTTC. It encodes CASSKDLKGATGANVLTF.

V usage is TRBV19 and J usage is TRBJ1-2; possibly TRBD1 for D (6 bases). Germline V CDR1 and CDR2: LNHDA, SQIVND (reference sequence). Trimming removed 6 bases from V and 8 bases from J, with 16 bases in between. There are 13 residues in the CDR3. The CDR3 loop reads CASSGAGAGGYTF. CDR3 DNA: TGTGCCAGTAGCGGAGCAGGGGCGGGCGGCTACACCTTC.

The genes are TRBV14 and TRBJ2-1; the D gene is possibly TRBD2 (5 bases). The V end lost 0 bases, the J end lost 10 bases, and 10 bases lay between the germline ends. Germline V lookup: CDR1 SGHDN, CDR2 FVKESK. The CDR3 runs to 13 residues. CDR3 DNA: TGTGCCAGCAGCCAAGATCTTGAGGGAGAGCAGTTCTTC. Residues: CASSQDLEGEQFF.

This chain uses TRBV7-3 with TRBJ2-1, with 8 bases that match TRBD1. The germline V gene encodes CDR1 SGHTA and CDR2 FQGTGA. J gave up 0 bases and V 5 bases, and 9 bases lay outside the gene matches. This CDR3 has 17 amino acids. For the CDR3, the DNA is TGTGCCAGCAGCCTAGGACAGGGAGCCCCCTCCTACAATGAGCAGTTCTTC. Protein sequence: CASSLGQGAPSYNEQFF. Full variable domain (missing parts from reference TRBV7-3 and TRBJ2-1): GAGVSQTPSNKVTEKGKYVELRCDPISGHTALYWYRQSLGQGPEFLIYFQGTGAADDSGLPNDRFFAVRPEGSVSTLKIQRTERGDSAVYLCASSLGQGAPSYNEQFFGPGTRLTVL.

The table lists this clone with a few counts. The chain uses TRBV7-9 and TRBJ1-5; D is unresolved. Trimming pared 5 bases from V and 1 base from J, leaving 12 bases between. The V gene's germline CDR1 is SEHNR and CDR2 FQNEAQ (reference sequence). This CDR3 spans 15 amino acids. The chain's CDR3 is CASSKGRLSNQPQHF. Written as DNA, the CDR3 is TGTGCCAGCAGCAAGGGCCGACTAAGCAATCAGCCCCAGCATTTT.

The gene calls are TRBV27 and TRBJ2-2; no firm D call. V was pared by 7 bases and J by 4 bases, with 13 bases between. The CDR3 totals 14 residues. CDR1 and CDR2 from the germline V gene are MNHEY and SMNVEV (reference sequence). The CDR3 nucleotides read TGTGCCAGCATTGGTCGGGCCGCCACCGGGGAGCTGTTTTTT. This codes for CASIGRAATGELFF.

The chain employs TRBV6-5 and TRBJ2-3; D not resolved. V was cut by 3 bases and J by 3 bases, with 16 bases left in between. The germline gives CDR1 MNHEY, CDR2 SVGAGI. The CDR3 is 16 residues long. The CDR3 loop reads CASSYDSGSFTDTQYF. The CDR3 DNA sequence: TGTGCCAGCAGTTATGATTCCGGAAGCTTTACAGATACGCAGTATTTT.

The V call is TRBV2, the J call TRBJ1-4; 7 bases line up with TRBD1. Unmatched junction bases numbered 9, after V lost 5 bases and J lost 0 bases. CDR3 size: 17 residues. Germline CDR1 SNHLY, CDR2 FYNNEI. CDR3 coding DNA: TGTGCCAGCAGTTTGACAGGGCAGGGGACAACTAATGAAAAACTGTTTTTT. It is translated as CASSLTGQGTTNEKLFF. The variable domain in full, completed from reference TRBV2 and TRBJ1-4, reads EPEVTQTPSHQVTQMGQEVILRCVPISNHLYFYWYRQILGQKVEFLVSFYNNEISEKSEIFDDQFSVERPDGSNFTLKIRSTKLEDSAMYFCASSLTGQGTTNEKLFFGSGTQLSVL.

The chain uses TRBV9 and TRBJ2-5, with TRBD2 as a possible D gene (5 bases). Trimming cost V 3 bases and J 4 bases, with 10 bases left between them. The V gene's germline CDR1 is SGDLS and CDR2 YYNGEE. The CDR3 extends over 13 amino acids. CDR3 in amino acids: CASSERSGETQYF. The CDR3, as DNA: TGTGCCAGCAGCGAGCGGAGTGGAGAGACCCAGTACTTC.

The CDR3 DNA sequence: TGTGCCAGTAGTATGATATCGTCTAATGAAAAACTGTTTTTT. Translating it yields CASSMISSNEKLFF. V usage is TRBV19 and J usage is TRBJ1-4; no definite D call. The CDR3 length is 14 residues. Germline V gene lookup returns CDR1 LNHDA and CDR2 SQIVND (reference sequence). Trimming removed 3 bases at V and 3 bases at J, with 8 bases between.

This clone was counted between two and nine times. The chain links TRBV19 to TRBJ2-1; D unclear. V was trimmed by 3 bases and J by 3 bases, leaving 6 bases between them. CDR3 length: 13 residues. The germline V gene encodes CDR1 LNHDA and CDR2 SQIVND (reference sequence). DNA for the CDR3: TGTGCCAGTAGTATGGCCAGCTACAATGAGCAGTTCTTC. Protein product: CASSMASYNEQFF.

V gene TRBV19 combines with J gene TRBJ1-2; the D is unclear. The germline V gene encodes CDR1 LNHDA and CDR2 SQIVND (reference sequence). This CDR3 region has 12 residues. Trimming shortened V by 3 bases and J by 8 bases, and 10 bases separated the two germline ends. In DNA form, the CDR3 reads TGTGCCAGTAGTATCGGCACCGGCGGCTACACCTTC. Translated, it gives CASSIGTGGYTF.

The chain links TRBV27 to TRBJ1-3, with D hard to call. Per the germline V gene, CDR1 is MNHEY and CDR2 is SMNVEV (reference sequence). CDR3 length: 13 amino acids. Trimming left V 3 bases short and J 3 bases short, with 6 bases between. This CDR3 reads CASSFLGGNTIYF. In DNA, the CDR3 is TGTGCCAGCAGTTTTTTGGGTGGAAACACCATATATTTT.